Listed here are 26 T cell receptor beta chains from one sample, sequenced in a study of blood T cell repertoires in COVID-19. Sequencing was performed with immunoSEQ multiplex PCR; in TCRdb, only in-frame clones are kept and a portion is missing. The repertoire holds over 600,000 clones, with 70% to 90% as singletons. The sequenced sample consisted of peripheral blood. These receptors originate from a woman under 30 with acute or convalescent COVID-19.

This rearrangement joins TRBV7-2 to TRBJ2-4; 7 nucleotides match TRBD1. The trim removed 4 bases at V and 6 bases at J, leaving 15 bases unmatched. Germline V gene sequence: CDR1 SGHTA, CDR2 FQGNSA. This CDR3 has 17 amino acids. For the CDR3, the DNA is TGTGCCAGCAGCTCAAAAATACAGGGGTACAGTCCAAACATTCAGTACTTC. It encodes CASSSKIQGYSPNIQYF.

The gene calls are TRBV5-4 and TRBJ1-1, with 9 bases that match TRBD1. Germline loops: CDR1 SGHNT, CDR2 YYREEE (reference sequence). The J segment lost 1 base and the V segment lost 0 bases, leaving 1 base of the junction unmatched. The CDR3 loop spans 15 amino acids. CDR3 protein: CASSLGQGGNTEAFF. The CDR3 DNA follows: TGTGCCAGCAGCTTGGGACAGGGGGGGAACACTGAAGCTTTCTTT. Drawing the rest from reference TRBV5-4 and TRBJ1-1, the complete variable domain is ETGVTQSPTHLIKTRGQQVTLRCSSQSGHNTVSWYQQALGQGPQFIFQYYREEENGRGNFPPRFSGLQFPNYSSELNVNALELDDSALYLCASSLGQGGNTEAFFGQGTRLTVV.

This chain joins TRBV28 and TRBJ2-3; possible D gene TRBD1, 5 bases. The CDR3 runs to 14 residues. Trimming shortened V by 8 bases and J by 0 bases, and 12 bases separated the two germline ends. Per germline, CDR1 MDHEN and CDR2 SYDVKM. This CDR3 reads CASQGHSSTDTQYF. The CDR3 DNA reads as TGTGCCAGCCAGGGCCATTCTAGCACAGATACGCAGTATTTT.

This chain connects TRBV6-2 or TRBV6-3 to TRBJ1-5, with 10 bases lining up with TRBD1. V was clipped by 0 bases and J by 0 bases; unmatched bases: 8. Germline V CDR1 and CDR2: MNHEY, SVGEGT. The CDR3 has 19 residues. The CDR3 nucleotides read TGTGCCAGCAGTTACTCGAGGGGACAGGGGCACTATAGCAATCAGCCCCAGCATTTT. This translates into CASSYSRGQGHYSNQPQHF.

This clone was recorded once. CDR3: CASSSPLNYGYTF. In DNA, the CDR3 is TGTGCCAGTAGTAGCCCGCTAAACTATGGCTACACCTTC. This sequence joins TRBV19 and TRBJ1-2; D call uncertain. The CDR3 sequence is 13 residues long. V shed 4 bases and J shed 2 bases, with 8 bases lying between them. Germline V gene lookup returns CDR1 LNHDA and CDR2 SQIVND (reference sequence).

This clone was recorded a few times. V usage is TRBV7-9 and J usage is TRBJ2-1; 7 bases line up with TRBD2. Trimming at V came to 5 bases and at J to 7 bases, leaving 5 bases not matched to a gene. This CDR3 has 13 residues. Germline values: CDR1 SEHNR, CDR2 FQNEAQ (reference sequence). CDR3 coding DNA: TGTGCCAGCAGCATCCCTAGCGGTAATGAGCAGTTCTTC. Translation: CASSIPSGNEQFF.

This clone has just one count. The chain has TRBV28 and TRBJ2-7; possible D gene TRBD2, 6 bases. In germline, CDR1 is MDHEN, CDR2 SYDVKM. The CDR3 has 17 amino acids. The V gene lost 3 bases and the J gene lost 1 base, with 19 bases spanning the gap. CDR3 residues: CASSFYGGTGGSYEQYF. CDR3 nucleotide sequence: TGTGCCAGCAGTTTTTACGGAGGGACGGGCGGATCCTACGAGCAGTACTTC.

The CDR3 is CASTLYEQYF. The CDR3 nucleotides are TGTGCCAGCACCCTCTACGAGCAGTACTTC. This chain connects TRBV2 to TRBJ2-7; no definite D call. Trimming cost V 7 bases and J 3 bases, with 4 bases left between them. The germline V gene encodes CDR1 SNHLY and CDR2 FYNNEI. The CDR3 consists of 10 residues.

V usage is TRBV18 and J usage is TRBJ1-1; TRBD1 aligns across 11 bases. Germline lookup yields CDR1 KGHSH and CDR2 LQKENI. The CDR3 loop spans 17 amino acids. V dropped 4 bases and J dropped 6; count of bases not matched to a gene: 13. In DNA, the CDR3 is TGTGCCAGCTCACAAAGGACAGGGGGCGAGGGTTCTGCTGAAGCTTTCTTT. It codes for CASSQRTGGEGSAEAFF.

The genes are TRBV18 and TRBJ1-2; 11 bases align to TRBD1. CDR3 size: 14 residues. Germline V gene lookup returns CDR1 KGHSH and CDR2 LQKENI. Germline trimming cut 5 bases from V and 2 bases from J; bases unmatched to any gene: 1. The CDR3 bases are TGTGCCAGCTCATGGGACAGGGGGAACTATGGCTACACCTTC. Translation: CASSWDRGNYGYTF.

V gene TRBV7-3 combines with J gene TRBJ2-3; maybe TRBD1 (7 bases). Germline V gene data show CDR1 as SGHTA and CDR2 as FQGTGA. CDR3 length: 16 amino acids. V lost 5 bases, J lost 8 bases, and 23 bases lay in between. The CDR3 DNA follows: TGTGCCAGCAGCCAACAGGGGACGCCCGGCGGGGCTACGCAGTATTTT. Translated, it gives CASSQQGTPGGATQYF. The full variable domain, with the rest looked up from reference TRBV7-3 and TRBJ2-3, is GAGVSQTPSNKVTEKGKYVELRCDPISGHTALYWYRQSLGQGPEFLIYFQGTGAADDSGLPNDRFFAVRPEGSVSTLKIQRTERGDSAVYLCASSQQGTPGGATQYFGPGTRLTVL.

The rearrangement uses TRBV30 and TRBJ1-6, with TRBD1 as a possible D gene (5 bases). The CDR3 spans 14 residues. V shed 1 base and J shed 9 bases, with 13 bases lying between them. CDR1 is GTSNPN, CDR2 SVGIG, per germline (reference sequence). The CDR3 DNA follows: TGTGCCTGGAGTGGGGGGGGATTAGGTTCACCCCTCCACTTT. Its translation: CAWSGGGLGSPLHF.

The genes are TRBV5-1 and TRBJ1-1, with D possibly being TRBD1 (6 bases). CDR1 and CDR2 from the germline V gene are SGHRS and YFSETQ. There are 14 residues in the CDR3. The ends were cut back, 3 bases at V and 1 base at J, with 10 bases in the middle. CDR3 coding DNA: TGCGCCAGCAGCTACGGGACATGGAACACTGAAGCTTTCTTT. The encoded protein is CASSYGTWNTEAFF.

The chain uses TRBV5-1 and TRBJ1-1; a possible D gene is TRBD1 (6 bases). Trimming took 4 bases from V and 1 from J, leaving 14 bases between them. The CDR3 loop spans 15 amino acids. CDR1 SGHRS and CDR2 YFSETQ come from the germline V gene. The CDR3: CASSPGTRGNTEAFF. The CDR3 coding sequence is TGCGCCAGCAGCCCCGGCACCAGGGGGAACACTGAAGCTTTCTTT.

The V call is TRBV27, the J call TRBJ1-1; 7 nucleotides line up with TRBD1. This CDR3 has 15 residues. J gave up 8 bases and V 0 bases, and 9 bases lay outside the gene matches. CDR1 and CDR2 (germline): MNHEY, SMNVEV (reference sequence). The CDR3 nucleotides are TGTGCCAGCAGTTTATCAGGTTTAGGGACAGCCGAAGCTTTCTTT. Encoded protein: CASSLSGLGTAEAFF.

The chain employs TRBV7-6 and TRBJ1-1; 7 bases map to TRBD1. The CDR3 extends over 15 amino acids. Germline CDR1 is SGHVS and CDR2 is FNYEAQ. Losses at the gene ends were 5 bases for V and 0 bases for J; bases not matched to a gene: 6. Here the CDR3 reads CASSKQGQLNTEAFF. The DNA of the CDR3 is TGTGCCAGCAGCAAACAGGGACAGTTGAACACTGAAGCTTTCTTT.

This chain links TRBV6-5 with TRBJ2-5; D not certain. The CDR3 contains 14 residues. The V gene lost 0 bases and the J gene lost 4 bases, with 9 bases spanning the gap. CDR1 is MNHEY, CDR2 SVGAGI, per germline. The CDR3 DNA reads as TGTGCCAGCAGTTACTCGGGCCTCCCAGAGACCCAGTACTTC. It encodes CASSYSGLPETQYF.

This clone was detected only once. The chain joins TRBV5-6 to TRBJ2-7; 7 bases agree with TRBD1. After removal of 1 base from V and 9 bases from J, the junction contained 10 bases not matched to a gene. Per germline, CDR1 SGHDT and CDR2 YYEEEE. CDR3 length: 14 residues. CDR3 bases: TGTGCCAGCAGCTTGTTGGACAGGTCTACGAGGCAGTACTTC. This translates into CASSLLDRSTRQYF.

Concerning this clone: Distinct nucleotide sequences in the sample also encode this CDR3. This chain uses TRBV14 with TRBJ1-2; D remains unclear. CDR3 length equals 13 residues. CDR1 and CDR2 from the germline V gene are SGHDN and FVKESK. Trimming pared 1 base from V and 5 bases from J, leaving 8 bases between. The CDR3 here is CASSQAGGYGYTF. The CDR3 DNA follows: TGTGCCAGCAGCCAAGCAGGTGGTTATGGCTACACCTTC.

The gene calls are TRBV4-2 and TRBJ2-2; 7 bases map to TRBD2. V shed 4 bases and J 4 bases; nucleotides not matched to a gene: 9. CDR3 length equals 16 residues. Germline CDR1 is LGHNA and CDR2 is YNFKEQ. The CDR3: CASSLWSGDGTGELFF. The CDR3 DNA reads as TGTGCCAGCAGCCTCTGGAGCGGGGACGGCACCGGGGAGCTGTTTTTT.

This clone was counted a few times. The V call is TRBV19, the J call TRBJ1-2; 8 nucleotides line up with TRBD1. Germline CDR1 LNHDA, CDR2 SQIVND (reference sequence). The CDR3 spans 13 residues. V dropped 1 base and J dropped 7; count of bases not matched to a gene: 2. The CDR3 protein is CASSIGTGPGYTF. DNA for the CDR3: TGTGCCAGTAGTATAGGGACAGGGCCTGGCTACACCTTC.

This clone has only one observation. V gene TRBV25-1 combines with J gene TRBJ2-7, with a weak D call TRBD2 (5 bases). Germline V lookup: CDR1 MGHDK, CDR2 SYGVNS. The CDR3 is 11 residues long. The V gene lost 8 bases and the J gene lost 3 bases, with 8 bases spanning the gap. The CDR3, as DNA: TGTGCCAGCGCCCGGGGCTACGAGCAGTACTTC. It is translated as CASARGYEQYF.

The chain couples TRBV10-2 to TRBJ1-5, with a weak D call TRBD1 (6 bases). Per the germline V gene, CDR1 is WSHSY and CDR2 is SAAADI. CDR3 size: 16 residues. V was clipped by 0 bases and J by 6 bases, with 15 bases between them. The CDR3, as DNA: TGCGCCAGCAGTGAGTCGTTGGGGGCTCCGGGTCAGCCCCAGCATTTT. It codes for CASSESLGAPGQPQHF.

This clone appeared once. The chain employs TRBV5-3 and TRBJ1-2; 9 bases agree with TRBD1. TRBV5-3 is an open reading frame whose function is uncertain. Trimming at V came to 2 bases and at J to 7 bases, leaving 9 bases not matched to a gene. This CDR3 region has 15 residues. The CDR3 spells CARSFPGQGVCGYTF. The CDR3, as DNA: TGTGCCAGAAGCTTCCCGGGACAGGGTGTCTGTGGCTACACCTTC.

This clone was counted a single time. The chain combines TRBV12-2 with TRBJ1-2. TRBV12-2 is a known pseudogene. CDR3 length: 15 residues. This CDR3 reads CASRLIPEEDYGYTF. CDR3 DNA sequence: TGTGCAAGTCGCTTAATCCCCGAGGAGGACTATGGCTACACCTTC.

The chain links TRBV6-1 to TRBJ2-2; perhaps TRBD1 as D (5 bases). Germline V CDR1 and CDR2: MNHNS, SASEGT. Deletions cut 1 base from V and 4 bases from J, with 7 bases between. This CDR3 has 14 residues. CDR3 protein: CASSEVQGTGELFF. The CDR3 DNA reads TGTGCCAGCAGTGAAGTGCAGGGCACCGGGGAGCTGTTTTTT.